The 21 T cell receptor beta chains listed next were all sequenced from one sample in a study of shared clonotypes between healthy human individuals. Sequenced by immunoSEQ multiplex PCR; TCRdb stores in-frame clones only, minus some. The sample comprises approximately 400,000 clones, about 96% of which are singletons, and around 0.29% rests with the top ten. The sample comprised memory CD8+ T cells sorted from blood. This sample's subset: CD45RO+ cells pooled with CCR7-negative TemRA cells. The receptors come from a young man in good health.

The CDR3 spells CASSLWWGYTF. The CDR3, as DNA: TGTGCCAGCAGTTTATGGTGGGGCTACACCTTC. The chain combines TRBV28 with TRBJ1-2; D remains ambiguous. The length of the CDR3 is 11 residues. From germline, CDR1 is MDHEN and CDR2 SYDVKM. V gave up 0 bases and J gave up 8 bases, with 4 bases separating them.

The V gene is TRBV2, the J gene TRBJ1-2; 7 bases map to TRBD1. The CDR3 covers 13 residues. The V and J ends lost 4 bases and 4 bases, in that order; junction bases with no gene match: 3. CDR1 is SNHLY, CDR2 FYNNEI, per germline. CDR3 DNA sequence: TGTGCCAGCAGTGGACAGGGCTTCTATGGCTACACCTTC. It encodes CASSGQGFYGYTF.

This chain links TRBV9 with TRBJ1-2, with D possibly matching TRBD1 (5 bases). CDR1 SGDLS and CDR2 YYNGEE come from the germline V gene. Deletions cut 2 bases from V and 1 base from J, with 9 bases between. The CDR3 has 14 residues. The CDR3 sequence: CASSVQGGNYGYTF. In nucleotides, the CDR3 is TGTGCCAGCAGCGTGCAGGGCGGTAACTATGGCTACACCTTC.

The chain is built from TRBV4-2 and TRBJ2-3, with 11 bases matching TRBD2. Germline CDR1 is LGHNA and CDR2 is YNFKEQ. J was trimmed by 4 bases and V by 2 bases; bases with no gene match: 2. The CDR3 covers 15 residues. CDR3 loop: CASSQLAGGADTQYF. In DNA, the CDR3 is TGTGCCAGCAGCCAACTAGCGGGAGGTGCAGATACGCAGTATTTT.

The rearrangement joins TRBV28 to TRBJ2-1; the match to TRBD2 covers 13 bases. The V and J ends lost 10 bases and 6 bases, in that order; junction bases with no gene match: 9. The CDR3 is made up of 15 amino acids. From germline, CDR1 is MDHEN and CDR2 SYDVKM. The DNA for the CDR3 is TGTGCCACCACCCCCGGGACTAGCGGGATCAATGAGCAGTTCTTC. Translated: CATTPGTSGINEQFF.

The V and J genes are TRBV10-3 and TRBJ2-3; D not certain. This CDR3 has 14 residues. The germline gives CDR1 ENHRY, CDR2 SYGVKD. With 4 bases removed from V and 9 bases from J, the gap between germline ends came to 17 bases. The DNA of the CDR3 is TGTGCCATCAGTGCCAACCATGAGTTGGACACGCAGTATTTT. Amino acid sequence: CAISANHELDTQYF.

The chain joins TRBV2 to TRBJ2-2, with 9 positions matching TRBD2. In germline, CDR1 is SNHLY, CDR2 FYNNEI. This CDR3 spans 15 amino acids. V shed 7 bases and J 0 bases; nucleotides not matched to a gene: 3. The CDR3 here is CASMLAGANTGELFF. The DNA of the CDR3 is TGTGCCAGCATGTTAGCGGGGGCGAACACCGGGGAGCTGTTTTTT.

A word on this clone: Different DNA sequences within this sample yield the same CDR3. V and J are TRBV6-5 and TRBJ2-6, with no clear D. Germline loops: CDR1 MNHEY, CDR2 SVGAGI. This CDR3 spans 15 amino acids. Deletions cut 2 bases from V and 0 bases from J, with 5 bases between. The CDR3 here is CASSYVGSGANVLTF. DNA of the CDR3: TGTGCCAGCAGTTACGTTGGCTCTGGGGCCAACGTCCTGACTTTC.

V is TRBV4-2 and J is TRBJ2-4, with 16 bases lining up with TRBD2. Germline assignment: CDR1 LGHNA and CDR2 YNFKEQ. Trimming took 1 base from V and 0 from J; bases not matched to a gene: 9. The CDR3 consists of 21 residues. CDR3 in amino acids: CASSQVGLAGGPGIAKNIQYF. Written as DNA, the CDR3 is TGTGCCAGCAGCCAAGTGGGACTAGCGGGAGGGCCTGGGATAGCCAAAAACATTCAGTACTTC.

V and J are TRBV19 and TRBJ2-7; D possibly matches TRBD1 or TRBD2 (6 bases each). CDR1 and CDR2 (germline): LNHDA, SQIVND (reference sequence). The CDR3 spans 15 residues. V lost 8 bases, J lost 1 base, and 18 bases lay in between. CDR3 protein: CASGQSGGLSYEQYF. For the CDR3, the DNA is TGTGCCAGTGGGCAGAGTGGGGGGCTTTCCTACGAGCAGTACTTC. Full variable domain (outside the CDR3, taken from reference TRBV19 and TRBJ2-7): DGGITQSPKYLFRKEGQNVTLSCEQNLNHDAMYWYRQDPGQGLRLIYYSQIVNDFQKGDIAEGYSVSREKKESFPLTVTSAQKNPTAFYLCASGQSGGLSYEQYFGPGTRLTVT.

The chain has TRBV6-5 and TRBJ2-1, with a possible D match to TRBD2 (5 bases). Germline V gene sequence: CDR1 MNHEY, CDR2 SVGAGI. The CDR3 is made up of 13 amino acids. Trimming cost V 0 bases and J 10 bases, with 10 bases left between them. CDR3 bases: TGTGCCAGCAGTTACTCGTCGGGGTGGGAGCAGTTCTTC. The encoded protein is CASSYSSGWEQFF.

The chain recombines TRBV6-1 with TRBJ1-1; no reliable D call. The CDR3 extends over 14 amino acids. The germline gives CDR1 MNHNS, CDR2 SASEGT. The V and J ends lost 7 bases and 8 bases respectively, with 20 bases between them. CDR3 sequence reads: CASKPSGGPQEAFF. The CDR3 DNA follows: TGTGCCAGCAAGCCGTCCGGTGGACCTCAAGAAGCTTTCTTT.

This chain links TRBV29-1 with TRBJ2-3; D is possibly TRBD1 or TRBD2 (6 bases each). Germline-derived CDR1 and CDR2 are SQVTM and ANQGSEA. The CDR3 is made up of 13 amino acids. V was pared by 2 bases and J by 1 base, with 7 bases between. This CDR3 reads CSVERGGTDTQYF. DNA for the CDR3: TGCAGCGTTGAAAGGGGGGGCACAGATACGCAGTATTTT.

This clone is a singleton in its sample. CDR3 region: CASSVAWGGNEQFF. CDR3 nucleotides: TGTGCCAGCAGCGTAGCTTGGGGGGGCAATGAGCAGTTCTTC. V is TRBV9 and J is TRBJ2-1; the match to TRBD2 covers 7 bases. The germline V gene has CDR1 SGDLS and CDR2 YYNGEE. This CDR3 region has 14 residues. The junction had 3 bases not matched to a gene; V was cut back by 0 bases and J by 6 bases.

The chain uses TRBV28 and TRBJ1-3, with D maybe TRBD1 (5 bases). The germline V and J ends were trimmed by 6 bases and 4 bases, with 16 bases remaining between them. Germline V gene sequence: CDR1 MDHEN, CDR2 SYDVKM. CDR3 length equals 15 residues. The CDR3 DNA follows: TGTGCCAGCAGAAACCTAATGGGGGGAGGAAACACCATATATTTT. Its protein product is CASRNLMGGGNTIYF.

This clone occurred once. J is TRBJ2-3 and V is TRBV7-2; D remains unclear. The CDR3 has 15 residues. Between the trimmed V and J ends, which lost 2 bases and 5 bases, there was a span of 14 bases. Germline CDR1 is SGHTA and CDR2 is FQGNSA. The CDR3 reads CASSLLWVPRDTQYF. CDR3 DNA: TGTGCCAGCAGCTTATTATGGGTACCGCGAGATACGCAGTATTTT.

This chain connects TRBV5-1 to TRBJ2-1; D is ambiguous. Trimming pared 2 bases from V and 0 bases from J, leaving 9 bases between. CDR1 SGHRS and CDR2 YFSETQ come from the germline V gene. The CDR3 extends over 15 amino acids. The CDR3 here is CASSFAGVSYNEQFF. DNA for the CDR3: TGCGCCAGCAGCTTTGCTGGGGTCTCCTACAATGAGCAGTTCTTC.

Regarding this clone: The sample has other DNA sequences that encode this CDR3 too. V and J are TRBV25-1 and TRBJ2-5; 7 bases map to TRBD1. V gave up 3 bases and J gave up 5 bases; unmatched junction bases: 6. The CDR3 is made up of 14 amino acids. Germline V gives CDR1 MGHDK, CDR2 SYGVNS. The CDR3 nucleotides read TGTGCCAGCAGTGACCACTCCAGGGGGGAGACCCAGTACTTC. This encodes CASSDHSRGETQYF.

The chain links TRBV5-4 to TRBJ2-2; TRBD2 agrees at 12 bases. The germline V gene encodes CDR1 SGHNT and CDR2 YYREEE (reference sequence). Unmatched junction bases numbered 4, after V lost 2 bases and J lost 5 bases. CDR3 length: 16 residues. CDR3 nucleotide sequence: TGTGCCAGCAGCTTAGCCGGGACTAGCGGGACCGGGGAGCTGTTTTTT. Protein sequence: CASSLAGTSGTGELFF.

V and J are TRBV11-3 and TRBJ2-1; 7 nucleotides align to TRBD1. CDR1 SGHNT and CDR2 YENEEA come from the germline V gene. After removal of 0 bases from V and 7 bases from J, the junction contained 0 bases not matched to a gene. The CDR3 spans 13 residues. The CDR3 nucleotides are TGTGCCAGCAGCTTAGACAGGGGGAATGAGCAGTTCTTC. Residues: CASSLDRGNEQFF.

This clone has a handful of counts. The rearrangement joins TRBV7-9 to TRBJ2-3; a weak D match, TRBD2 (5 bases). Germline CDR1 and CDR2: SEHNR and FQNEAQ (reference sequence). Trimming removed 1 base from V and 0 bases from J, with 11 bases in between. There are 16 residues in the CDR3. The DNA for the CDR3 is TGTGCCAGCAGCTTAGGGGGAGCGTTGAGCACAGATACGCAGTATTTT. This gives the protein CASSLGGALSTDTQYF.